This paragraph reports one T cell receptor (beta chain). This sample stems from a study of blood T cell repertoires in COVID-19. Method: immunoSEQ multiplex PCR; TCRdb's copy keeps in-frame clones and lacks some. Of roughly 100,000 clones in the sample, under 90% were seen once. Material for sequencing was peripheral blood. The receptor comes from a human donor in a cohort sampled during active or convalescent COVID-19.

CDR3 residues: CAWNTGGWGYTF. The DNA of the CDR3 is TGTGCCTGGAATACAGGCGGATGGGGCTACACCTTC. The rearrangement links TRBV30 to TRBJ1-2; D perhaps matches TRBD1 (5 bases). The length of the CDR3 is 12 residues. The germline V gene has CDR1 GTSNPN and CDR2 SVGIG (reference sequence). V lost 4 bases and J 8 bases, leaving 14 bases between the germline ends.